This T cell receptor (beta chain) is from a study of CD8+ T cells in alopecia areata. Germline loops: CDR1 MNHEY, CDR2 SMNVEV (reference sequence). The ends were cut back, 2 bases at V and 8 bases at J, with 10 bases in the middle. This CDR3 has 13 residues. Extracted from the samples, RNA was reverse transcribed into cDNA to serve as the sequencing template. The repertoire was sequenced with immunoSEQ multiplex PCR; TCRdb's copy has only in-frame clones and lacks some. The profile shows about 110,000 clones, 50% to 70% of them singletons. Both CD4+ and CD8+ T cells were separated by sorting PBMCs. This sequence joins TRBV27 and TRBJ2-4; maybe TRBD1 (6 bases). The receptor's source is a human donor with alopecia areata. Material: NKG2D-low CD8+ T cells sorted from blood. For the CDR3, the DNA is TGTGCCAGCAGTTTAAGGGGGTCGGACATTCAGTACTTC. Translated: CASSLRGSDIQYF.